This is a list of T cell receptor beta chains from one sample in a study of identical twins. Via MiXCR, TCRdb re-called the 5' RACE reads, giving one row per CDR3 protein. The repertoire holds some 730,000 distinct CDR3 sequences, with 15% to 20% as singletons. This sample also appeared in a second study, on T cells expressing NK-cell markers.

Specimen: PBMCs. The receptors derive from a young woman in good health. CDR3s include the opening cysteine and the closing phenylalanine or tryptophan. A D gene is named only where the DNA matches it firmly. Rows may omit the clone size; those that give it use once, few, many or a size class.

>TRBV4-1|TRBD2|TRBJ2-7|.
TGCGCCAGCAGCCAAGAACCGGGGGGTTATGGAGCCTACGAGCAGTACTTC
CASSQEPGGYGAYEQYF
>TRBV6-1|.|TRBJ1-2|few
TGTGCCAGCAGTCGCCACCAGGGTTTAATTGACTATGGCTACACCTTC
CASSRHQGLIDYGYTF
>TRBV20-1|TRBD2|TRBJ2-1|few
TGCAGTGCTTCGACTAGCGGGAGCTATGAGCAGTTCTTC
CSASTSGSYEQFF
>TRBV10-3|TRBD1|TRBJ2-3|few
TGTGCCATCAGTGAACATGCCAGGACAGGGAGCACAGATACGCAGTATTTT
CAISEHARTGSTDTQYF
>TRBV5-1|.|TRBJ2-7|few
TGCGCCAGCAGCCCCTCGAGGGGGGGAGCATCCTACGAGCAGTACTTC
CASSPSRGGASYEQYF
>TRBV6-1|.|TRBJ1-2|.
TGTGCCAGCAGCATGACAGCGGGGGATTATGGCTACACCTTC
CASSMTAGDYGYTF
>TRBV29-1|TRBD1|TRBJ2-3|.
TGCAGCGTGGCCTTCGGACAGGGGGTGACAGATACGCAGTATTTT
CSVAFGQGVTDTQYF
>TRBV20-1|.|TRBJ2-2|many
TGCAGTCCTCGGACGCCACTCACCGGGGAGCTGTTTTTT
CSPRTPLTGELFF
>TRBV11-2|.|TRBJ2-1|.
TGTGCCAGCAGCTTAGAACCGGGGACCTACAATGAGCAGTTCTTC
CASSLEPGTYNEQFF
>TRBV15|TRBD2|TRBJ2-1|.
TGTGCCACCAGCCGTGACTTAGCGGGAGGGGTGGATGAGCAGTTCTTC
CATSRDLAGGVDEQFF
>TRBV5-1|TRBD2|TRBJ2-7|.
TGCGCCAGCAGCTTGGGGACTAGCGGGATTGTGTACGAGCAGTACTTC
CASSLGTSGIVYEQYF
>TRBV4-2|.|TRBJ2-7|.
TGTGCCAGCAGCCTTCAGCAGGGAGTATCCTACGAGCAGTACTTC
CASSLQQGVSYEQYF
>TRBV12-3/TRBV12-4|.|TRBJ1-4|.
TGTGCCACACGAGGGACGGTCCATGAAAAACTGTTTTTT
CATRGTVHEKLFF
>TRBV3-1|TRBD1|TRBJ2-3|few
TGTGCCAGCAGAACCCTAGGACAGGGAAAAAGGGATACGCAGTATTTT
CASRTLGQGKRDTQYF
>TRBV6-5|.|TRBJ1-5|.
TGTGCCAGCAGTTACCCTTTACTAGGCCGGGGGAATCAGCCCCAGCATTTT
CASSYPLLGRGNQPQHF
>TRBV4-3|.|TRBJ2-1|few
TGCGCCAGCAGCCAAGATACCTCAAGGAGGGGTCATGAGCAGTTCTTC
CASSQDTSRRGHEQFF
>TRBV7-9|.|TRBJ2-3|.
TGTGCCAGCATCCGGGGAGAGGTGGATACGCAGTATTTT
CASIRGEVDTQYF
>TRBV2|.|TRBJ2-3|.
TGTGCCAGCGCGGACTCCGGAACAGATACGCAGTATTTT
CASADSGTDTQYF
>TRBV7-2|.|TRBJ1-2|many
TGTGCCAGCAGCTTAGCAGGACAGACCCCTTCGGGCTACACCTTC
CASSLAGQTPSGYTF
>TRBV15|.|TRBJ2-3|few
TGTGCCACCAGCAGTGCCATGGCGCAGTATTTT
CATSSAMAQYF
>TRBV4-2|.|TRBJ2-6|.
TGTGCCAGCAGCCAAGAGGCTGCCTCTGGGGCCAACGTCCTGACTTTC
CASSQEAASGANVLTF
>TRBV7-2|.|TRBJ2-1|few
TGTGCCAGCACCGCGGGTTATGAGCAGTTCTTC
CASTAGYEQFF
>TRBV7-9|.|TRBJ2-3|.
TGTGCCAGCAGCGATACTGGTGAAGCTACGCAGTATTTT
CASSDTGEATQYF
>TRBV7-9|.|TRBJ2-5|few
TGTGCCAGCAGCACCCGCCGGGAGACCCAGTACTTC
CASSTRRETQYF
>TRBV20-1|TRBD2|TRBJ2-1|few
TGCAGTGCTAGGGAGGGACTAGCGGGGGGAAGCTCGGGCAATGAGCAGTTCTTC
CSAREGLAGGSSGNEQFF
>TRBV20-1|.|TRBJ1-3|many
TGCAGTGCTCGTAACTTGGGACAAATCGGAAACACCATATATTTT
CSARNLGQIGNTIYF
>TRBV7-3|TRBD2|TRBJ2-5|.
TGTGCCAGCTCCTATGGAGCTAGCGGCCGCGAGACCCAGTACTTC
CASSYGASGRETQYF
>TRBV5-1|.|TRBJ2-2|few
TGCGCCAGCAGCTTTGACCTAGCGGGGGAGCTGTTTTTT
CASSFDLAGELFF
>TRBV9|.|TRBJ2-7|.
TGTGCCAGCAGCGTAGCTGGAGGGCCCGAGCAGTACTTC
CASSVAGGPEQYF
>TRBV15|.|TRBJ1-1|.
TGTGCCACCAGCAGACAACGCTCGAACACTGAAGCTTTCTTT
CATSRQRSNTEAFF
>TRBV27|TRBD2|TRBJ2-5|.
TGTGCCAGCAGTCCTAGCGGGGCCCACGAGACCCAGTACTTC
CASSPSGAHETQYF
>TRBV6-2/TRBV6-3|.|TRBJ2-2|few
TGTGCCAGCAGTTACCCTCAGTACGCGAACACCGGGGAGCTGTTTTTT
CASSYPQYANTGELFF
>TRBV7-8|TRBD1|TRBJ2-7|.
TGTGCCAGCAGCGCAAGATCCCTCCGGGACAGCTACGAGCAGTACTTC
CASSARSLRDSYEQYF
>TRBV9|.|TRBJ2-2|.
TGTGCCAGCAGCCAACGCACCAACACCGGGGAGCTGTTTTTT
CASSQRTNTGELFF